This T cell receptor beta chain was observed in a study of blood T cell repertoires in COVID-19. Cohorts were assigned according to the clinical history that participants reported. Profiling relied on immunoSEQ multiplex PCR, and the TCRdb table lists in-frame clones only, not all of them. The table shows approximately 240,000 clones, with about 90% occurring only once. Germline trimming cut 10 bases from V and 6 bases from J; bases unmatched to any gene: 7. CDR3 length: 12 residues. Looked up from germline, CDR1 is LNHDA and CDR2 is SQIVND (reference sequence). The sequence was obtained from a woman in her twenties or thirties with acute COVID-19. Sequenced sample: PBMCs or T cells enriched from blood (not recorded which). This chain connects TRBV19 to TRBJ1-2, with TRBD1 identical over 8 bases. In nucleotides, the CDR3 is TGTGCCACCTCCGACAGGGGACATGGCTACACCTTC. Protein sequence: CATSDRGHGYTF.